Presented here are 5 T cell receptor beta chains from one specimen sequenced in a study of T cell responses to AZD1222 COVID-19 vaccine. TCRdb's table, derived via immunoSEQ multiplex PCR, lists solely in-frame clones and lacks some. Of 100,000 to 150,000 clones listed, around 89% are singletons. Sequencing used peripheral blood, obtained on day 0 of MenACWY control vaccination. Receptors were obtained from an adult in good health.

The chain links TRBV15 to TRBJ2-1; TRBD2 matches 8 bases. Losses at the gene ends were 1 base for V and 7 bases for J; bases not matched to a gene: 15. This CDR3 comprises 18 residues. Germline-derived CDR1 and CDR2 are LNHNV and YYDKDF (reference sequence). CDR3 sequence reads: CATSRAPSAGVFWNEQFF. As DNA, the CDR3 is TGTGCCACCAGCAGAGCCCCCTCAGCGGGAGTTTTCTGGAATGAGCAGTTCTTC.

The CDR3 DNA is TGTGCCTGGAGCATACAGGGGGCAAGAACTGAAGCTTTCTTT. Its translation is CAWSIQGARTEAFF. The genes are TRBV30 and TRBJ1-1; TRBD1 aligns across 9 bases. This CDR3 is built from 14 residues. The junction had 7 bases not matched to a gene; V was cut back by 3 bases and J by 5 bases. The germline CDR1 and CDR2 sequences are GTSNPN and SVGIG (reference sequence).

This clone was recorded only once. The chain has TRBV12-3 or TRBV12-4 and TRBJ1-2; no clear D. CDR3 length: 13 residues. V lost 6 bases and J lost 2, with 10 bases in between. CDR3 sequence: CASRRVENYGYTF. The CDR3 DNA sequence: TGTGCCAGCAGGCGGGTCGAAAACTATGGCTACACCTTC.

The chain couples TRBV9 to TRBJ2-2, with no clear D. Deletions cut 6 bases from V and 0 bases from J, with 9 bases between. The CDR3 covers 14 residues. The V gene's germline CDR1 is SGDLS and CDR2 YYNGEE. The CDR3 loop reads CASKTDPNTGELFF. The DNA for the CDR3 is TGTGCCAGCAAGACGGACCCGAACACCGGGGAGCTGTTTTTT.

As to this clone: A junction end diverges from the germline sequence, so it may reflect a read error. The chain combines TRBV27 with TRBJ1-2; D unclear. This CDR3 is 13 amino acids long. Looked up from germline, CDR1 is MNHEY and CDR2 is SMNVEV (reference sequence). This CDR3 reads CASSEGPGGGYTF. DNA of the CDR3: TGTGCCAGCAGTGAGGGCCCCGGTGGTGGCTATACCTTC.